This TCR beta chain was profiled in a study of molecular identifiers for immune sequencing clone quantification. Per germline, CDR1 MDHEN and CDR2 SYDVKM. The CDR3 is 15 residues long. The V gene end was trimmed by 2 bases and the J gene end by 0 bases; junction bases not matched to a gene: 2. TCRdb re-called the PCR reads with MiXCR, one entry per CDR3 protein. In the table there are hundreds of thousands of distinct CDR3 sequences, 25% of which are singletons. In its sample, this clonotype was seen many times. V is TRBV28 and J is TRBJ2-3; 7 bases align to TRBD2. The TCR was taken from a human donor in good health. Some libraries in this study had Jurkat cell RNA spiked in. The sequencing sample was made of naive CD8+ T cells from blood, with Jurkat cell RNA spiked in. Subset specified: FACS-sorted CD8+CD4-CCR7+CD45RA+ naive T cells. The CDR3 is CASSLGSGSTDTQYF. The CDR3 DNA reads as TGTGCCAGCAGTTTAGGTAGCGGGAGCACAGATACGCAGTATTTT.